Below, 19 T cell receptor beta chains from the same sample are listed, as sequenced in a study of shared clonotypes between healthy human individuals. Measured with immunoSEQ multiplex PCR; TCRdb has only the in-frame clones, and not every one. The data contain about 600,000 clones, around 78% of them singletons. The sample was PBMCs. The receptors derive from a middle-aged woman in good health. Some clones in this sample may be carry-over from other donors' samples.

The chain has TRBV28 and TRBJ1-5; possible D gene TRBD1, 5 bases. The germline gives CDR1 MDHEN, CDR2 SYDVKM. The CDR3 has 14 residues. Trimming removed 6 bases at V and 1 base at J, with 10 bases between. CDR3 sequence: CASRRDRSNQPQHF. In DNA form, the CDR3 reads TGTGCCAGCAGACGCGACAGAAGCAATCAGCCCCAGCATTTT.

The J gene is TRBJ1-5, the V gene TRBV2; a weak D match, TRBD1 (6 bases). In germline, CDR1 is SNHLY, CDR2 FYNNEI. V lost 2 bases and J lost 4, with 9 bases in between. This CDR3 has 14 residues. CDR3 amino acids: CASSELGQNQPQHF. CDR3 nucleotide sequence: TGTGCCAGCAGTGAATTGGGACAAAATCAGCCCCAGCATTTT.

The gene calls are TRBV6-1 and TRBJ2-5; 9 bases are a match to TRBD2. This CDR3 has 16 residues. From germline, CDR1 is MNHNS and CDR2 SASEGT. With V trimmed by 1 base and J by 5 bases, 8 bases remained unmatched. The CDR3 DNA sequence: TGTGCCAGCAGTGAAGTAGGCGGGAGGGCCGGGGAGACCCAGTACTTC. Translated, it gives CASSEVGGRAGETQYF.

The chain links TRBV10-2 to TRBJ2-3, with 7 nucleotides matching TRBD1. CDR3 size: 14 residues. J lost 8 bases, V lost 5 bases, and 10 bases had no gene match. The germline V gene encodes CDR1 WSHSY and CDR2 SAAADI. The CDR3 reads CASSPDRALGTQYF. CDR3 DNA: TGCGCCAGCAGTCCCGACAGGGCGCTTGGTACGCAGTATTTT.

The chain joins TRBV28 to TRBJ2-2; no reliable D call. The CDR3 extends over 14 amino acids. CDR1 is MDHEN and CDR2 is SYDVKM in the germline V gene. V was trimmed by 6 bases and J by 5 bases, leaving 13 bases between them. The CDR3 sequence is CASRPDQGTGELFF. Here the CDR3 DNA reads TGTGCCAGCAGGCCCGACCAAGGGACCGGGGAGCTGTTTTTT.

The rearrangement joins TRBV30 to TRBJ2-7; tentative D call: TRBD2 (6 bases). The CDR3 covers 13 residues. The germline CDR1 and CDR2 sequences are GTSNPN and SVGIG (reference sequence). Between the trimmed V and J ends, which lost 4 bases and 4 bases, there was a span of 14 bases. The CDR3: CAWNSGQAYEQYF. The CDR3 DNA reads as TGTGCCTGGAATAGCGGCCAAGCTTACGAGCAGTACTTC.

This clone was seen only a few times. A much larger clone differs from this one at a single base, so this may be a read error. This sample includes further DNA sequences coding for the same CDR3. The chain has TRBV7-9 and TRBJ1-1; D is unresolved. Trimming shortened V by 1 base and J by 1 base, and 7 bases separated the two germline ends. Germline values: CDR1 SEHNR, CDR2 FQNEAQ (reference sequence). The CDR3 is made up of 14 amino acids. CDR3 nucleotide sequence: TGTGCCAGCAGCTTAGTGGGTGGGAACACTGAAGCTTTCTTT. It yields the protein CASSLVGGNTEAFF.

With regard to this clone: Other DNA variants within this sample encode the same CDR3. The chain has TRBV7-2 and TRBJ2-1, with TRBD2 as a possible D gene (6 bases). Germline V gene sequence: CDR1 SGHTA, CDR2 FQGNSA. The CDR3 covers 15 residues. V dropped 1 base and J dropped 2 bases, with 9 bases sitting between them. CDR3 coding DNA: TGTGCCAGCAGCTTAGGAGGGAGGACCTACAATGAGCAGTTCTTC. It translates to CASSLGGRTYNEQFF. The full variable domain, its missing parts supplied by reference TRBV7-2 and TRBJ2-1, is GAGVSQSPSNKVTEKGKDVELRCDPISGHTALYWYRQSLGQGLEFLIYFQGNSAPDKSGLPSDRFSAERTGGSVSTLTIQRTQQEDSAVYLCASSLGGRTYNEQFFGPGTRLTVL.

The chain joins TRBV28 to TRBJ2-3; TRBD2 aligns across 7 bases. J lost 5 bases, V lost 6 bases, and 14 bases had no gene match. The CDR3 length is 16 residues. Germline V gene lookup returns CDR1 MDHEN and CDR2 SYDVKM. CDR3 bases: TGTGCCAGCAGGCGGGCCCGGGGGGTAAAGATAGATACGCAGTATTTT. Translated, it gives CASRRARGVKIDTQYF.

The rearrangement links TRBV7-9 to TRBJ2-3, with D hard to call. Trimming removed 6 bases at V and 4 bases at J, with 20 bases between. Germline assignment: CDR1 SEHNR and CDR2 FQNEAQ (reference sequence). The length of the CDR3 is 16 residues. CDR3 sequence reads: CASSFRTGPHADTQYF. The CDR3 DNA reads TGTGCCAGCAGTTTCCGTACTGGCCCGCACGCAGATACGCAGTATTTT.

This clone has ten or more counts. The rearrangement joins TRBV2 to TRBJ2-7, with a tentative D call TRBD1 (5 bases). Germline V gives CDR1 SNHLY, CDR2 FYNNEI. V was pared by 10 bases and J by 0 bases, with 13 bases between. The CDR3 spans 13 residues. In nucleotides, the CDR3 is TGTGCCACCTCGACAGTGTTCTCCTACGAGCAGTACTTC. Translated: CATSTVFSYEQYF.

This clone was counted once. At one end, the junction sequence differs from germline, possibly due to a read error. V gene TRBV5-1 combines with J gene TRBJ2-5; no clear D gene. This CDR3 spans 14 amino acids. The germline V gene has CDR1 SGHRS and CDR2 YFSETQ. The CDR3 DNA is TGCACCAGCAGCTTTCTTTCCAACCAAGAGACCCAGTACTTC. Protein: CTSSFLSNQETQYF.

The chain uses TRBV5-6 and TRBJ2-3; 7 positions agree with TRBD2. Germline V CDR1 and CDR2: SGHDT, YYEEEE. J was trimmed by 1 base and V by 0 bases; bases with no gene match: 5. This CDR3 is built from 16 residues. The CDR3, as DNA: TGTGCCAGCAGCTTGGGGGCGGGGGTTCGCACAGATACGCAGTATTTT. This codes for CASSLGAGVRTDTQYF.

This clone was detected a few times. The chain carries TRBV18 and TRBJ2-7; 7 bases are shared with TRBD1. This CDR3 has 16 residues. Germline V gives CDR1 KGHSH, CDR2 LQKENI. V shed 3 bases, J shed 2 bases, and the junction held 10 bases outside the gene matches. The CDR3 is CASSPLPGTATYEQYF. The CDR3 coding sequence is TGTGCCAGCTCACCTCTTCCCGGGACAGCGACCTACGAGCAGTACTTC.

A single count supports this clone. The CDR3 DNA is TGTGCCAGCAGCTCATTCCTTCAGGGACAAGAGACCCAGTACTTC. Protein: CASSSFLQGQETQYF. The chain recombines TRBV7-9 with TRBJ2-5; a possible D gene is TRBD1 (5 bases). With 4 bases removed from V and 2 bases from J, the gap between germline ends came to 14 bases. This CDR3 is built from 15 residues. From germline, CDR1 is SEHNR and CDR2 FQNEAQ (reference sequence). The whole variable domain, remainder taken from reference TRBV7-9 and TRBJ2-5, is DTGVSQNPRHKITKRGQNVTFRCDPISEHNRLYWYRQTLGQGPEFLTYFQNEAQLEKSRLLSDRFSAERPKGSFSTLEIQRTEQGDSAMYLCASSSFLQGQETQYFGPGTRLLVL.

This chain connects TRBV7-9 to TRBJ2-3; perhaps TRBD2 as D (5 bases). This CDR3 has 13 amino acids. Trimming took 5 bases from V and 4 from J, leaving 10 bases between them. Germline CDR1 is SEHNR and CDR2 is FQNEAQ (reference sequence). The CDR3 DNA is TGTGCCAGCAGCGGGAGTGGTCCAGATACGCAGTATTTT. Translated: CASSGSGPDTQYF.

The V call is TRBV5-6, the J call TRBJ2-3; D is unclear. V dropped 4 bases and J dropped 7 bases, with 7 bases sitting between them. The CDR3 has 11 residues. Looked up from germline, CDR1 is SGHDT and CDR2 is YYEEEE. For the CDR3, the DNA is TGTGCCAGCAGCCTATCGTATACGCAGTATTTT. Protein product: CASSLSYTQYF.

The J gene is TRBJ2-2, the V gene TRBV10-2; unclear D gene. The CDR3 runs 14 residues. V lost 6 bases to trimming and J lost 0 bases, with 8 bases between them. CDR1 WSHSY and CDR2 SAAADI come from the germline V gene. CDR3 loop: CASRDTSNTGELFF. Here the CDR3 DNA reads TGCGCCAGCAGGGATACTTCGAACACCGGGGAGCTGTTTTTT.

V gene TRBV7-9 combines with J gene TRBJ2-7; possibly TRBD1 or TRBD2 for D (6 bases each). The germline CDR1 and CDR2 sequences are SEHNR and FQNEAQ (reference sequence). V was pared by 6 bases and J by 0 bases, with 15 bases between. This CDR3 is built from 15 residues. The CDR3 nucleotides read TGTGCCAGCAGTCGCGGGACAAAAGGCTCCTACGAGCAGTACTTC. Translation gives CASSRGTKGSYEQYF.